The source of this T cell receptor (beta chain) is a study of OX40 agonist ivuxolimab in advanced cancers. At the level of the study: Dose-escalation cases comprised hepatocellular carcinoma, melanoma, renal cell or head and neck cancer. Study-wide points: With doses of 0.1 to 3.0 mg/kg, CD4+ and CD8+ blood T cells had undergone clonal expansion by week 6.

Note on this clone: The antigen is unknown.

Assay used: immunoSEQ multiplex PCR; TCRdb lists only in-frame clones, some missing. The data show 78,000 or so clones, with roughly 93% seen just once and about 3% held by the top ten. CDR1 and CDR2 from the germline V gene are MNHNS and SASEGT. Trimming cost V 0 bases and J 0 bases, with 11 bases left between them. The CDR3 is 16 amino acids. This receptor was taken from an adult with an advanced solid tumor such as melanoma, head and neck, liver or kidney cancer. The genes are TRBV6-1 and TRBJ1-1; D perhaps matches TRBD1 (5 bases). Here the sequenced sample was CD4+ or CD8+ T cells sorted from blood, taken in a trial of the OX40 agonist ivuxolimab. The DNA of the CDR3 is TGTGCCAGCAGTGAAGCGAAAGGACACTTGAACACTGAAGCTTTCTTT. Protein product: CASSEAKGHLNTEAFF.